This TCR beta chain was sequenced during a study of PD-1 blockade in classical Hodgkin lymphoma. Deletions cut 5 bases from V and 5 bases from J, with 15 bases between. The CDR3 has 14 residues. Germline V gene data show CDR1 as MNHNS and CDR2 as SASEGT. A note on this clone: Antigen: not known.

Study findings and constraints: It was CD4+ TCR diversity, not CD8+, that rose significantly by C4D1. Nivolumab initiation under 1 year post-ASCT meant exclusion. Healthy donors reportedly exceeded newly diagnosed patients in baseline TCR diversity.

Time point specified: cycle 4 day 1 (C4D1), after six to seven weeks of nivolumab. Every patient experienced relapse after autologous stem cell transplantation, and brentuximab vedotin exposure varied. Assay: immunoSEQ multiplex PCR; the TCRdb copy retains only in-frame clones and omits some. The sample has over 80,000 clones, around 80% seen once. The rearrangement links TRBV6-1 to TRBJ1-2; D remains ambiguous. This TCR was sampled from a human donor with classical Hodgkin lymphoma. The sequencing here drew on peripheral blood mononuclear cells (PBMCs), taken before the fourth cycle of nivolumab. Here the CDR3 DNA reads TGTGCCAGCAGTTTGGAGGAGAACTGGTATGGCTACACCTTC. Translating gives CASSLEENWYGYTF.